A selection of T cell receptor beta chains follows, all from one sample in a study of neurological immune-mediated disorders. Using its own MiXCR run on the 5' RACE reads, TCRdb lists one record per CDR3 protein. Among more than 70,000 distinct CDR3 sequences listed, 17% were seen once. The sample was PBMCs. These receptors originate from a woman aged 40 to 50 in good health. The CDR3 runs from the conserved cysteine through the conserved F or W. D genes are given only for firm matches. Size tells how often a clone was seen (once, few, many) or the class of an expanded clone, and some rows leave it out.

V: TRBV7-8; J: TRBJ1-1; D: -; size: few; DNA: TGTGCCAGCAGCTCTCGTGGAGAGATGAACACTGAAGCTTTCTTT; CDR3: CASSSRGEMNTEAFF
V: TRBV18; J: TRBJ1-5; D: -; size: many; DNA: TGTGCCAGCTCACCGACCGGGACATCTCGGGGCAATCAGCCCCAGCATTTT; CDR3: CASSPTGTSRGNQPQHF
V: TRBV12-3/TRBV12-4; J: TRBJ2-5; D: -; size: many; DNA: TGTGCCAGCAGTTTATTAGCAGGCTTAGAGACCCAGTACTTC; CDR3: CASSLLAGLETQYF
V: TRBV2; J: TRBJ2-5; D: TRBD2; size: -; DNA: TGTGCCAGCAGTGAAGTGGGCCTAGCGGGAGTGGAGACCCAGTACTTC; CDR3: CASSEVGLAGVETQYF
V: TRBV6-5; J: TRBJ1-6; D: -; size: many; DNA: TGTGCCAGCAGTAGGGACGGAAATAATTCACCCCTCCACTTT; CDR3: CASSRDGNNSPLHF
V: TRBV20-1; J: TRBJ2-4; D: -; size: many; DNA: TGCAGTGCTAGAGAGGGCATTCAGTACTTC; CDR3: CSAREGIQYF
V: TRBV3-1; J: TRBJ1-6; D: -; size: many; DNA: TGTGCCAGCAGCCAAGATCCGAGTAATTCACCCCTCCACTTT; CDR3: CASSQDPSNSPLHF
V: TRBV12-3/TRBV12-4; J: TRBJ2-1; D: TRBD1; size: many; DNA: TGTGCCAGCAGTCCGGACAGGTACAATGAGCAGTTCTTC; CDR3: CASSPDRYNEQFF
V: TRBV20-1; J: TRBJ2-3; D: TRBD2; size: many; DNA: TGCAGTGCTTATAGCGGGGGGGCCGGAGATACGCAGTATTTT; CDR3: CSAYSGGAGDTQYF
V: TRBV5-1; J: TRBJ2-5; D: TRBD1; size: many; DNA: TGCGCCAGCGCGGGACAGGTGGGGGAGACCCAGTACTTC; CDR3: CASAGQVGETQYF
V: TRBV5-1; J: TRBJ2-6; D: -; size: many; DNA: TGCGCCAGCAGCCCCCCCACTGGGGCCAACGTCCTGACTTTC; CDR3: CASSPPTGANVLTF
V: TRBV5-1; J: TRBJ1-1; D: TRBD1; size: few; DNA: TGCGCCAGCAGCGTGACAGGGGCCACTGAAGCTTTCTTT; CDR3: CASSVTGATEAFF
V: TRBV20-1; J: TRBJ1-5; D: -; size: many; DNA: TGCAGTGCTAGACAATCACGCAATCAGCCCCAGCATTTT; CDR3: CSARQSRNQPQHF
V: TRBV15; J: TRBJ1-6; D: -; size: many; DNA: TGTGCCACCAGCAGAGGCGGTGGGGGCAGGCGGGATAATTCACCCCTCCACTTT; CDR3: CATSRGGGGRRDNSPLHF
V: TRBV20-1; J: TRBJ1-2; D: TRBD1; size: many; DNA: TGCAGTGCTCCCCTGACAGGGGAAGGATATGGCTACACCTTC; CDR3: CSAPLTGEGYGYTF
V: TRBV4-3; J: TRBJ2-7; D: -; size: -; DNA: TGCGCCAGCAGCAAATCAACGACCGATTACGAGCAGTACTTC; CDR3: CASSKSTTDYEQYF
V: TRBV30; J: TRBJ1-3; D: -; size: -; DNA: TGTGCCTGGAGGTCCGGAAACACCATATATTTT; CDR3: CAWRSGNTIYF
V: TRBV7-2; J: TRBJ2-2; D: TRBD1; size: many; DNA: TGTGCCAGCAGCTTGGGACAGGGTACCGGGGAGCTGTTTTTT; CDR3: CASSLGQGTGELFF
V: TRBV10-3; J: TRBJ2-2; D: -; size: many; DNA: TGTGCCACCTCCTCGGGAAACACCGGGGAGCTGTTTTTT; CDR3: CATSSGNTGELFF
V: TRBV7-9; J: TRBJ2-2; D: -; size: many; DNA: TGTGCCAGCAGCTTAAGATGGGGGGCCAACACCGGGGAGCTGTTTTTT; CDR3: CASSLRWGANTGELFF
V: TRBV5-6; J: TRBJ2-2; D: TRBD2; size: -; DNA: TGTGCCAGCAGCTTTCCCTTGGCGGGGGGGCGGAGCACCGGGGAGCTGTTTTTT; CDR3: CASSFPLAGGRSTGELFF
V: TRBV5-1; J: TRBJ2-7; D: -; size: many; DNA: TGCGCCAGCAGCTTGGCAGGGGAGCCCTTCTACGAGCAGTACTTC; CDR3: CASSLAGEPFYEQYF
V: TRBV27; J: TRBJ1-6; D: TRBD1; size: many; DNA: TGTGCCAGCAGTCGGACAGGGACGGGTAATTCACCCCTCCACTTT; CDR3: CASSRTGTGNSPLHF
V: TRBV4-2; J: TRBJ1-1; D: -; size: many; DNA: TGTGCCAGCAGCCAAGTCGGAGGTAGATTCACTGAAGCTTTCTTT; CDR3: CASSQVGGRFTEAFF
V: TRBV10-3; J: TRBJ1-1; D: TRBD1; size: many; DNA: TGTGCCATCAGTGAGGGAGGGACAGGGGACACTGAAGCTTTCTTT; CDR3: CAISEGGTGDTEAFF
V: TRBV18; J: TRBJ2-7; D: -; size: many; DNA: TGTGCCAGCTCACCTAGGGCAGGGATCTCCTACGAGCAGTACTTC; CDR3: CASSPRAGISYEQYF
V: TRBV7-2; J: TRBJ2-4; D: TRBD1; size: many; DNA: TGTGCCAGCAGCACCCGACAGGGGAAAAGCAAAAACATTCAGTACTTC; CDR3: CASSTRQGKSKNIQYF
V: TRBV12-3/TRBV12-4; J: TRBJ2-7; D: -; size: many; DNA: TGTGCCAGCAGTTTAGGGGTGGGAAACGAGCAGTACTTC; CDR3: CASSLGVGNEQYF
V: TRBV4-3; J: TRBJ2-1; D: -; size: many; DNA: TGCGCCAGCAGCCAAGTAATTGAAGGGGAGCAGTTCTTC; CDR3: CASSQVIEGEQFF